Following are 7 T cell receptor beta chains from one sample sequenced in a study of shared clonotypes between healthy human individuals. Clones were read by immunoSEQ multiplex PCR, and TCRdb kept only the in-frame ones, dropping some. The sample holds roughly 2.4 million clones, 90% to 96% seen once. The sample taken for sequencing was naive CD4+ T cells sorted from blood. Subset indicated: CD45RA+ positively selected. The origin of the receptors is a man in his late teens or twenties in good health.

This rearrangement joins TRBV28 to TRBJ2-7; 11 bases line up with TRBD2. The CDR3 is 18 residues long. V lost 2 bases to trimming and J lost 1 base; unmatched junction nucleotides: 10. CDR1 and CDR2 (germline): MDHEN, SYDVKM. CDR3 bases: TGTGCCAGCAGTTTAACAGGGCCACTAGCGGGGGAATCCTACGAGCAGTACTTC. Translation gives CASSLTGPLAGESYEQYF. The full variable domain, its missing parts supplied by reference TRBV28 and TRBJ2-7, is DVKVTQSSRYLVKRTGEKVFLECVQDMDHENMFWYRQDPGLGLRLIYFSYDVKMKEKGDIPEGYSVSREKKERFSLILESASTNQTSMYLCASSLTGPLAGESYEQYFGPGTRLTVT.

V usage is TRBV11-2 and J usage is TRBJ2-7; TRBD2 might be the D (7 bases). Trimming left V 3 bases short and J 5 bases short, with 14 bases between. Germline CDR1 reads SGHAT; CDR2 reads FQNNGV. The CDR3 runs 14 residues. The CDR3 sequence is CASSLGGAKDEQYF. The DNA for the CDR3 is TGTGCCAGCAGCTTGGGGGGGGCCAAGGACGAGCAGTACTTC.

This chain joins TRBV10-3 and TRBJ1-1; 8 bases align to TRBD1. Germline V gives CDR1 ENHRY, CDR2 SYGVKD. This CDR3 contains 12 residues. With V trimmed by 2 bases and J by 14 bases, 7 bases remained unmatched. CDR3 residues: CAISEIRTGLFF. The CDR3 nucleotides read TGTGCCATCAGTGAGATCAGGACAGGGCTGTTCTTT.

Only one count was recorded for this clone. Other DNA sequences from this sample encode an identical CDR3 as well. The CDR3 loop is CASSPTGYEQYF. The CDR3 DNA sequence: TGTGCCAGCTCACCAACCGGGTACGAGCAGTACTTC. The chain employs TRBV18 and TRBJ2-7; D ambiguous. Germline V lookup: CDR1 KGHSH, CDR2 LQKENI. The CDR3 spans 12 residues. V shed 2 bases and J shed 4 bases, with 6 bases lying between them. The full variable domain, completed using reference TRBV18 and TRBJ2-7, is NAGVMQNPRHLVRRRGQEARLRCSPMKGHSHVYWYRQLPEEGLKFMVYLQKENIIDESGMPKERFSAEFPKEGPSILRIQQVVRGDSAAYFCASSPTGYEQYFGPGTRLTVT.

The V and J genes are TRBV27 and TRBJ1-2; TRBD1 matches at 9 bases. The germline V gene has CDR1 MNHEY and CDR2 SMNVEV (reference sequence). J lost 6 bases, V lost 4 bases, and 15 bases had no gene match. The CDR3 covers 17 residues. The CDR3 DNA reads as TGTGCCAGCAGTTCTCCTCTATTGACCGGGACAGGGCATGGCTACACCTTC. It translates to CASSSPLLTGTGHGYTF.

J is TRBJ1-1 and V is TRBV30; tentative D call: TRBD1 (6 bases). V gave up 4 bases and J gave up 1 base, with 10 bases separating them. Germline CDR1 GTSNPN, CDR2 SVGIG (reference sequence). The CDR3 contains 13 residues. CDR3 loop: CAWKAGANTEAFF. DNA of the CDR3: TGTGCCTGGAAGGCGGGGGCGAACACTGAAGCTTTCTTT.

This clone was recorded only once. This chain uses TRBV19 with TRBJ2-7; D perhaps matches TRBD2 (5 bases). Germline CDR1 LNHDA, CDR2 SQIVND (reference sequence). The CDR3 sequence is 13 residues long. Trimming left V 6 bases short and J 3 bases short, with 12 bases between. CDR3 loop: CASRASGVYEQYF. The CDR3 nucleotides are TGTGCCAGTAGGGCATCCGGGGTCTACGAGCAGTACTTC.